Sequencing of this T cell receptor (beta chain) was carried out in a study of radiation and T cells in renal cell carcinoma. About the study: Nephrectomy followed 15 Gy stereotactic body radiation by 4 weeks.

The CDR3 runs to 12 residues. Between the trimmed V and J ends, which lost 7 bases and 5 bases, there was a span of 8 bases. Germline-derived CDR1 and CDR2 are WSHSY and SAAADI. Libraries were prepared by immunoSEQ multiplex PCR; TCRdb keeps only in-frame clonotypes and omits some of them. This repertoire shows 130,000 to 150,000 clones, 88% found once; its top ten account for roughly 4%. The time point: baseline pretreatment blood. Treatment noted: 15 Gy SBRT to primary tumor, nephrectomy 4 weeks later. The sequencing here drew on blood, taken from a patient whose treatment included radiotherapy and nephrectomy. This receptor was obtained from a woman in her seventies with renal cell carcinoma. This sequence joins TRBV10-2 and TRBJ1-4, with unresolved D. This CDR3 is CASNQNNEKLFF. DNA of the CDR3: TGCGCCAGCAATCAAAACAATGAAAAACTGTTTTTT.